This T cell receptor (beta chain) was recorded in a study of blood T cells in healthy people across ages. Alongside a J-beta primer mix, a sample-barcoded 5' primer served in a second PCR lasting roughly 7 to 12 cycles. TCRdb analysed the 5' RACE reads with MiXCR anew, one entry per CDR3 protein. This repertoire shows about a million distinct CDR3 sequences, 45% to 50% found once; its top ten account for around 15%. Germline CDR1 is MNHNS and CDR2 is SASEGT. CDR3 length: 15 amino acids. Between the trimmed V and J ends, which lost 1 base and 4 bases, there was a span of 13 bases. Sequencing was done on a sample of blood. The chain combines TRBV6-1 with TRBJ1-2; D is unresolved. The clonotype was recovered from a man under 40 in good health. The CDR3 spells CASSEGPTEGYGYTF. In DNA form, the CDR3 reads TGTGCCAGCAGTGAAGGCCCCACCGAGGGCTATGGCTACACCTTC.